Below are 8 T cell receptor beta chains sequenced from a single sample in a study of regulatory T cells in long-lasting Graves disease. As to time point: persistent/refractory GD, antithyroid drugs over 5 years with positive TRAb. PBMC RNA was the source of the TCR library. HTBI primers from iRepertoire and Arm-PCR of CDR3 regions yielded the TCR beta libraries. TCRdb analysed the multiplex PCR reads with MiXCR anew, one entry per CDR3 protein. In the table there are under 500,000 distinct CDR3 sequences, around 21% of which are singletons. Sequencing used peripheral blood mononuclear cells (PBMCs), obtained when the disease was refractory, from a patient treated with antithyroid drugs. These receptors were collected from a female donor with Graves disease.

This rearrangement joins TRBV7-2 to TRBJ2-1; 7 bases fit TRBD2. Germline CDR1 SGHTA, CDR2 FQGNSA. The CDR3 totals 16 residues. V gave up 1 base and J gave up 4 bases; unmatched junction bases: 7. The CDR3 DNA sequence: TGTGCCAGCAGCTTAGTATCTAGCGGTAGTTACAATGAGCAGTTCTTC. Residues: CASSLVSSGSYNEQFF.

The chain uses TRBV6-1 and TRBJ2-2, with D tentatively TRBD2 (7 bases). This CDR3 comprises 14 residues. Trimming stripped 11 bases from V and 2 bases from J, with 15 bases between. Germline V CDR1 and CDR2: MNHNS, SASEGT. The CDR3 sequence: CAGGDKSNTGELFF. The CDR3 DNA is TGTGCCGGGGGGGACAAATCAAACACCGGGGAGCTGTTTTTT.

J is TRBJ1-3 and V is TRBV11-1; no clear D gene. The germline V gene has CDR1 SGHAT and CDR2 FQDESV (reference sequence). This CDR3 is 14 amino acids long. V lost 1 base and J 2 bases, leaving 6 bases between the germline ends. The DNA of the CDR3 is TGTGCCAGCAGCTTAGGAACGACTGGAAACACCATATATTTT. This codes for CASSLGTTGNTIYF. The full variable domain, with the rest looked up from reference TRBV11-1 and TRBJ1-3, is EAEVAQSPRYKITEKSQAVAFWCDPISGHATLYWYRQILGQGPELLVQFQDESVVDDSQLPKDRFSAERLKGVDSTLKIQPAELGDSAMYLCASSLGTTGNTIYFGEGSWLTVV.

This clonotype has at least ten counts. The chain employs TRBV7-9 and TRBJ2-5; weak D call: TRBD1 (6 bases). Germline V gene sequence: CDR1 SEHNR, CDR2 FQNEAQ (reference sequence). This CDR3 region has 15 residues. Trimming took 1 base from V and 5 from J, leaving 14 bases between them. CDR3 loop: CASSLVAGVLETQYF. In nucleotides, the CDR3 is TGTGCCAGCAGCTTAGTTGCAGGGGTATTGGAGACCCAGTACTTC. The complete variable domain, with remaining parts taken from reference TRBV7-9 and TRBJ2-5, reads DTGVSQNPRHKITKRGQNVTFRCDPISEHNRLYWYRQTLGQGPEFLTYFQNEAQLEKSRLLSDRFSAERPKGSFSTLEIQRTEQGDSAMYLCASSLVAGVLETQYFGPGTRLLVL.

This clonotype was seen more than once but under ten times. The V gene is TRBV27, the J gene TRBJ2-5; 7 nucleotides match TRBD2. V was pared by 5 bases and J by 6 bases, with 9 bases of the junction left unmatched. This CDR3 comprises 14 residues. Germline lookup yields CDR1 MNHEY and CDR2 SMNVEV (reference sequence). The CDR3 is CASSPLGGGQTQYF. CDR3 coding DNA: TGTGCCAGCAGTCCCCTGGGCGGGGGACAGACCCAGTACTTC.

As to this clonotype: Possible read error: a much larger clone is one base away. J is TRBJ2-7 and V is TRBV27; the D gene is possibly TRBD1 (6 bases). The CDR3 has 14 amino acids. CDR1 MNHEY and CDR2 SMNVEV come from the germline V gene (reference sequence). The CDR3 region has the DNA TGTGCCGGCAGTTTTACAGGGAGCTCCTACGAGCAGTACTTC. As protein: CAGSFTGSSYEQYF.

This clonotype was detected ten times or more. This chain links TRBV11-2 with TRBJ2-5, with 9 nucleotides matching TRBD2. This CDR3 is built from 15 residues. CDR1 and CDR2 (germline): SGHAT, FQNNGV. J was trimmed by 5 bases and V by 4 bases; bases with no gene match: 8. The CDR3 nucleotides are TGTGCCAGCAGCTCCGCCGGGACTAGCTTGGAGACCCAGTACTTC. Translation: CASSSAGTSLETQYF.

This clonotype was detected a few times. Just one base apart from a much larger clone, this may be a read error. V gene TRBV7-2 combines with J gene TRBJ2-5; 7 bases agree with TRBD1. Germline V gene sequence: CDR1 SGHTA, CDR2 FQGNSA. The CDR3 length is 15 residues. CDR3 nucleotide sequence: TGTGCCAGCAGCGAGGGACAGAATTTCCAAGAGACCCAGTGCTTC. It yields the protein CASSEGQNFQETQCF.